Listed below are T cell receptor beta chains from one sample, sequenced in a study of CD8+CD57+ T cells in acquired aplastic anemia. One entry per CDR3 protein, called by TCRdb with MiXCR from the reads. The table includes about 170,000 distinct CDR3 sequences, about 45% detected once. Sequencing input: sorted CD4+, CD8+, or CD8+CD57+ T cells (not recorded which) from PBMCs. The receptors originated from a human donor with aplastic anemia. CDR3s include the opening cysteine and the closing phenylalanine or tryptophan. A D gene is named only where the DNA matches it firmly. Clone sizes are given selectively: once, few, many, or a class where the clone is expanded.

V gene	D gene	J gene	clone size	CDR3 protein	CDR3 DNA
TRBV4-3	NA	TRBJ2-5	many	CASSAGTQETQYF	TGCGCCAGCAGCGCCGGGACCCAAGAGACCCAGTACTTC
TRBV7-2	TRBD1	TRBJ1-5	many	CASSPDRVQPQHF	TGTGCCAGCAGCCCCGACAGGGTTCAGCCCCAGCATTTT
TRBV19	TRBD1	TRBJ2-2	NA	CATDRGRETGELFF	TGTGCCACGGACAGGGGGCGAGAGACCGGGGAGCTGTTTTTT
TRBV10-3	NA	TRBJ2-3	few	CAIRGVDTQYF	TGTGCCATCAGGGGGGTAGATACGCAGTATTTT
TRBV10-2	NA	TRBJ1-1	once	CASREQGRGDTEAFF	TGCGCCAGCAGGGAACAGGGAAGGGGGGACACTGAAGCTTTCTTT
TRBV20-1	NA	TRBJ2-5	NA	CSARSRETQYF	TGCAGTGCCCGTTCAAGGGAGACCCAGTACTTC
TRBV2	NA	TRBJ1-2	NA	CASSDGVYGYTF	TGTGCCAGCAGTGATGGGGTCTATGGCTACACCTTC
TRBV20-1	NA	TRBJ1-1	many	CSARGTPLLAFF	TGCAGTGCTAGAGGGACGCCCCTACTAGCTTTCTTT
TRBV6-1	NA	TRBJ2-6	many	CASSIHSRSGANVLTF	TGTGCCAGCTCAATCCATTCGCGCTCTGGGGCCAACGTCCTGACTTTC
TRBV20-1	NA	TRBJ2-5	many	CSARVGGTQYF	TGCAGTGCTAGAGTGGGCGGGACCCAGTACTTC
TRBV12-3/TRBV12-4	TRBD1	TRBJ2-7	NA	CASTNAWGQGGYEQYF	TGTGCCAGCACCAACGCCTGGGGACAGGGCGGCTACGAGCAGTACTTC
TRBV19	NA	TRBJ1-2	NA	CASSISGVMGYTF	TGTGCCAGTAGTATTTCGGGCGTCATGGGCTACACCTTC
TRBV10-2	NA	TRBJ1-6	NA	CASRDSINSPLHF	TGCGCCAGCCGGGACTCTATTAATTCACCCCTCCACTTT
TRBV7-2	TRBD2	TRBJ2-5	NA	CASSPAPSGWETQYF	TGTGCCAGCAGCCCCGCCCCTAGCGGGTGGGAGACCCAGTACTTC
TRBV19	NA	TRBJ2-7	NA	CASSYDSTGAYEQYF	TGTGCCAGTAGCTACGACTCGACGGGAGCCTACGAGCAGTACTTC
TRBV19	TRBD1	TRBJ1-1	NA	CASSTTGTAFF	TGTGCCAGTAGTACGACAGGGACGGCTTTCTTT
TRBV7-9	NA	TRBJ2-2	NA	CASIYNTGELFF	TGTGCCAGCATCTATAACACCGGGGAGCTGTTTTTT
TRBV20-1	TRBD1	TRBJ2-1	NA	CSARSTGSSYNEQFF	TGCAGTGCTAGATCGACAGGGTCCTCCTACAATGAGCAGTTCTTC
TRBV19	NA	TRBJ1-1	NA	CASSTRVGDTEAFF	TGTGCCAGTAGTACTAGGGTCGGGGACACTGAAGCTTTCTTT
TRBV20-1	TRBD1	TRBJ1-1	NA	CSAGGQGASGAFF	TGCAGTGCTGGGGGACAGGGGGCCTCAGGGGCTTTCTTT
TRBV5-4	NA	TRBJ1-1	many	CASSLAGTRVNTEAFF	TGTGCCAGCAGCTTGGCCGGGACTCGTGTGAACACTGAAGCTTTCTTT
TRBV10-3	NA	TRBJ1-2	once	CAIRGQGLNYGYTF	TGTGCCATCAGGGGCCAGGGGCTGAACTATGGCTACACCTTC
TRBV7-2	TRBD2	TRBJ2-7	many	CASSSGLAYEQYF	TGTGCCAGCAGCTCGGGACTAGCCTACGAGCAGTACTTC
TRBV4-3	TRBD2	TRBJ2-3	many	CASSQGLAESTDTQYF	TGCGCCAGCAGCCAAGGACTAGCGGAGAGCACAGATACGCAGTATTTT
TRBV11-1	NA	TRBJ2-1	few	CASSLTREANEQFF	TGTGCCAGCAGCCTCACTCGGGAAGCCAATGAGCAGTTCTTC
TRBV14	TRBD1	TRBJ2-7	once	CASSPRRDSYEQYF	TGTGCCAGCAGCCCCCGCAGGGACAGCTACGAGCAGTACTTC
TRBV19	TRBD1	TRBJ2-3	many	CASSEQGAQGDTQYF	TGTGCCAGTAGTGAACAGGGGGCGCAAGGAGATACGCAGTATTTT
TRBV7-2	NA	TRBJ2-1	many	CASSSVWAGSYNEQFF	TGTGCCAGCAGCTCCGTATGGGCTGGGTCCTACAATGAGCAGTTCTTC
TRBV10-3	TRBD1	TRBJ1-2	NA	CAISDGTGVINYGYTF	TGTGCCATCAGCGACGGGACAGGAGTGATAAACTATGGCTACACCTTC
TRBV2	TRBD1	TRBJ1-2	NA	CASSTFTGGTYGYTF	TGTGCCAGCAGTACCTTTACAGGGGGGACCTATGGCTACACCTTC
TRBV7-3	NA	TRBJ2-6	once	CASSPSVSSGANVLTF	TGTGCCAGCAGCCCCTCAGTATCCTCTGGGGCCAACGTCCTGACTTTC
TRBV20-1	NA	TRBJ2-7	NA	CSVSGEYEQYF	TGCAGTGTCTCGGGGGAGTACGAGCAGTACTTC
TRBV4-2	NA	TRBJ1-4	NA	CASSQLTGPTNEKLFF	TGTGCCAGCAGCCAACTCACAGGGCCAACTAATGAAAAACTGTTTTTT
TRBV2	NA	TRBJ1-2	many	CASSEQSYGYTF	TGTGCCAGCAGTGAACAGTCTTATGGCTACACCTTC
TRBV10-3	TRBD1	TRBJ1-5	NA	CAIRTGGSNQPQHF	TGTGCCATCAGGACAGGGGGGAGCAATCAGCCCCAGCATTTT
TRBV2	NA	TRBJ2-5	NA	CASSDGVWETQYF	TGTGCCAGCAGTGATGGGGTATGGGAGACCCAGTACTTC
TRBV7-8	TRBD2	TRBJ2-7	NA	CASSMIGGSYEQYF	TGTGCCAGCAGCATGATCGGGGGGTCCTACGAGCAGTACTTC
TRBV20-1	NA	TRBJ2-7	NA	CSARAAYEQYF	TGCAGTGCTAGAGCCGCCTACGAGCAGTACTTC